The table lists the clone carrying this TCR beta chain with many counts. Its specificity is not known. The record originates from a study of CD8 T cells in ankylosing spondylitis. Study-wide points: A TCR beta motif of several highly homologous variants seemed to mark ankylosing spondylitis blood. The study looked at matched synovial fluid samples from ankylosing spondylitis patients. Disease-linked clones were reported to be significantly enriched there. In synovial fluid and blood from reactive arthritis, some motif variants were previously reported.

MiXCR was run by TCRdb on the 5' RACE reads, yielding one entry per CDR3 protein. The sample records about 840,000 distinct CDR3 sequences, 10% to 15% being singletons. With 4 bases removed from V and 2 bases from J, the gap between germline ends came to 8 bases. The length of the CDR3 is 12 residues. Germline V gene lookup returns CDR1 SQVTM and CDR2 ANQGSEA. The chain employs TRBV29-1 and TRBJ2-5; D not resolved. The material sequenced was blood, either unsorted or a sorted T cell fraction (not recorded which). This sequence was found in a male donor with ankylosing spondylitis. This chain's CDR3 is CSVVHSQETQYF. The CDR3 DNA reads as TGCAGCGTTGTACACAGTCAAGAGACCCAGTACTTC.